The T cell receptor beta chain under discussion was sequenced for a study of CD4+ T cells in melanoma. A remark on this clone: Its antigen is not identified.

Sequenced by immunoSEQ multiplex PCR; TCRdb stores in-frame clones only, minus some. The sample contains about 120,000 clones, about nine tenths of which appear only once. The study, taken as a whole, reports: CD8+ T cell, macrophage and B cell function reportedly correlated with neoantigen-specific CD4+ T cells.

This TCR derives from a human donor with melanoma. Sequenced: peripheral blood.

The CDR3 protein is CASSSDRGQGGELFF. As DNA, the CDR3 is TGTGCCAGCAGCTCCGACAGGGGGCAAGGCGGGGAGCTGTTTTTT. The gene calls are TRBV7-9 and TRBJ2-2; 10 bases agree with TRBD1. Germline V gives CDR1 SEHNR, CDR2 FQNEAQ (reference sequence). The CDR3 totals 15 residues. Germline trimming cut 4 bases from V and 7 bases from J; bases unmatched to any gene: 6.